The present TCR beta chain was sequenced within a study of blood T cell repertoires in COVID-19. Overall study: Acute and convalescent COVID-19 samples came from the United States, Italy and Spain.

This CDR3 spans 14 amino acids. Trimming shortened V by 6 bases and J by 6 bases, and 15 bases separated the two germline ends. Looked up from germline, CDR1 is SGHRS and CDR2 is YFSETQ. Authors' data handling: Estimated nucleated cell counts came from reference gene primer amplification. The repertoire was sequenced with immunoSEQ multiplex PCR; TCRdb's copy has only in-frame clones and lacks some. V, J and clone size were drawn from that table, and D and trimming were deduced from the DNA. The sample lists roughly 87,000 clones, about 83% seen once, with roughly 2.2% in the top ten. The rearrangement joins TRBV5-1 to TRBJ1-4, with D possibly TRBD1 on 5 matching bases. The receptor was derived from a woman in her 70s with acute or convalescent COVID-19. The specimen was peripheral blood. CDR3 loop: CASMSPEGDEKLFF. Here the CDR3 DNA reads TGCGCCAGCATGTCTCCCGAAGGGGATGAAAAACTGTTTTTT.